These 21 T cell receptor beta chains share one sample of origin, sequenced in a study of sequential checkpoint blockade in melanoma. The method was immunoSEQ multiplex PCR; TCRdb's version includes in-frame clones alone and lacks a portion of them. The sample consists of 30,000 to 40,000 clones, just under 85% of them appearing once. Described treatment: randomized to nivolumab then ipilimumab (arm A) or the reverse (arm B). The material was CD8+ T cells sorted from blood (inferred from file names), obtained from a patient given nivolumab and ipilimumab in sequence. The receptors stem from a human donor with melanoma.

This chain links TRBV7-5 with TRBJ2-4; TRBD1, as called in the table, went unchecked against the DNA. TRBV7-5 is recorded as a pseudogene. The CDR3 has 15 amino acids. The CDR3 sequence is CARSDSSLAKNIQYF. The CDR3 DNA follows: TGTGCCAGATCTGACAGCTCGCTAGCCAAAAACATTCAGTACTTC.

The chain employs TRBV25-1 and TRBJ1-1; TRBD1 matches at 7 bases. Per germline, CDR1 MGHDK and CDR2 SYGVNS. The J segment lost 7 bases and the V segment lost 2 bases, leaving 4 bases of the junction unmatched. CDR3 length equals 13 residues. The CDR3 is CASSEHDRVEAFF. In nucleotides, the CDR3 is TGTGCCAGCAGTGAACACGACAGGGTTGAAGCTTTCTTT.

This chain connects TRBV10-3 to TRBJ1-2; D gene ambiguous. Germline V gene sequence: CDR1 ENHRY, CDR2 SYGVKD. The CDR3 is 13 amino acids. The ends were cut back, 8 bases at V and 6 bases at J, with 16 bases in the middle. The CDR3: CAIGEGWGNGYTF. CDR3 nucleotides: TGTGCCATCGGGGAGGGTTGGGGAAATGGCTACACCTTC.

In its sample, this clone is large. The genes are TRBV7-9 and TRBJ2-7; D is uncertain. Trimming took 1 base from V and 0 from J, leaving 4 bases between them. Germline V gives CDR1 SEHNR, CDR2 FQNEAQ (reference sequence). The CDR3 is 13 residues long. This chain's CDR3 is CASSLGLSYEQYF. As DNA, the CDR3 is TGTGCCAGCAGCTTAGGTCTCTCCTACGAGCAGTACTTC.

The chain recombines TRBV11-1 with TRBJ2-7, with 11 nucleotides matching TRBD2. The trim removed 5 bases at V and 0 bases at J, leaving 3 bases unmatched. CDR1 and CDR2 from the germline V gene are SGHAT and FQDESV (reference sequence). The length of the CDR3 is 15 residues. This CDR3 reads CASSQLAGDSYEQYF. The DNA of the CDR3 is TGTGCCAGCAGCCAACTAGCGGGGGACTCCTACGAGCAGTACTTC.

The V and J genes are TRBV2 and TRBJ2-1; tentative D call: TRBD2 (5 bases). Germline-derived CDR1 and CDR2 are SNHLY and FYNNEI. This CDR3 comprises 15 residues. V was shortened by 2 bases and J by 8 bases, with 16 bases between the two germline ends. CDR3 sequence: CASSESEGLRDEQFF. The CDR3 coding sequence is TGTGCCAGCAGTGAAAGCGAGGGCCTACGTGATGAGCAGTTCTTC.

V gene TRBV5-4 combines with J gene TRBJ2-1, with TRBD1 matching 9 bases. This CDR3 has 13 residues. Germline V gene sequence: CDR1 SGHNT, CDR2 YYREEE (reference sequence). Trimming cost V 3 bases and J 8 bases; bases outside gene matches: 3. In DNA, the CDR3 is TGTGCCAGCAGCTGGGACAGGGAGGATGAGCAGTTCTTC. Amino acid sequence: CASSWDREDEQFF.

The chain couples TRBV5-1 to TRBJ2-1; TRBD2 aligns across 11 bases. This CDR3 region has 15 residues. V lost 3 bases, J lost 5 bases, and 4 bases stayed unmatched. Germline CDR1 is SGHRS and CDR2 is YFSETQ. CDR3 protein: CASSSGLAENNEQFF. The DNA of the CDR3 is TGCGCCAGCAGCTCGGGACTAGCGGAAAACAATGAGCAGTTCTTC.

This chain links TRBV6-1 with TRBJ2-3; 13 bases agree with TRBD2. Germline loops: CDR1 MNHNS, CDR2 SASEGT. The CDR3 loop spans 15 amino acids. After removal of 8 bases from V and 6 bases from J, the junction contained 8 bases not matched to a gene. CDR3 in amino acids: CASGGLAGSGDTQYF. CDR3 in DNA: TGTGCCAGCGGGGGACTAGCGGGGTCCGGCGATACGCAGTATTTT.

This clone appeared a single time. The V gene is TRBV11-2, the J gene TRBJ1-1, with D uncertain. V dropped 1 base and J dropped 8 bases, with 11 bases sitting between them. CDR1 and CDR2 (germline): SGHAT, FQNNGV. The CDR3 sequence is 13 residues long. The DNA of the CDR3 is TGTGCCAGCAGCTTAGGAGGGTCGGCGGAAGCTTTCTTT. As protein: CASSLGGSAEAFF. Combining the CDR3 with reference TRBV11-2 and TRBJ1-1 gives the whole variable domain EAGVAQSPRYKIIEKRQSVAFWCNPISGHATLYWYQQILGQGPKLLIQFQNNGVVDDSQLPKDRFSAERLKGVDSTLKIQPAKLEDSAVYLCASSLGGSAEAFFGQGTRLTVV.

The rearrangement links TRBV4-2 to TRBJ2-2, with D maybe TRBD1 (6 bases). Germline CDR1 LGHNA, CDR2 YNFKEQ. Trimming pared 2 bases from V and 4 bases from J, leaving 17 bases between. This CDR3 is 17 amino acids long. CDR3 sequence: CASSQLLDRGITGELFF. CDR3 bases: TGTGCCAGCAGCCAACTTCTGGACAGAGGAATCACCGGGGAGCTGTTTTTT.

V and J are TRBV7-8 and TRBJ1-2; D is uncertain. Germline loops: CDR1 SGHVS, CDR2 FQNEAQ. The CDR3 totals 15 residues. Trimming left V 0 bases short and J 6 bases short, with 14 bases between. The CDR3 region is CASSLAGVSWDGYTF. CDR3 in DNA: TGTGCCAGCAGCTTAGCCGGGGTCAGTTGGGATGGCTACACCTTC.

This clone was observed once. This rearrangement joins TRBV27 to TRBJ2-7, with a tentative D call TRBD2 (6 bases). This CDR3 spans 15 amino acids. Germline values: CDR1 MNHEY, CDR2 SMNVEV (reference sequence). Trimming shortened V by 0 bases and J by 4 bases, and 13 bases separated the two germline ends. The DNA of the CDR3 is TGTGCCAGCAGTTTATCGGGGGGAAGGTCTTACGAGCAGTACTTC. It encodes CASSLSGGRSYEQYF.

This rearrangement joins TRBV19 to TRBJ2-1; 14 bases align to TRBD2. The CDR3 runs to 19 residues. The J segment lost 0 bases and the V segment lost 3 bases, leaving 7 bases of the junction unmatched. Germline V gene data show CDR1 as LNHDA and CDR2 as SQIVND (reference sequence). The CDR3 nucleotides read TGTGCCAGTAGTATCGGCGGGACTAGCGGGGGCGGCTCCTACAATGAGCAGTTCTTC. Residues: CASSIGGTSGGGSYNEQFF.

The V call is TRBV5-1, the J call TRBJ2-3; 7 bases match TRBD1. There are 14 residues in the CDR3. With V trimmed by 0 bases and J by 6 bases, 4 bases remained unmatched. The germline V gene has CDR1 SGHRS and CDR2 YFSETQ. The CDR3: CASSLGQGDDTQYF. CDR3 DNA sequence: TGCGCCAGCAGCTTGGGACAGGGAGACGATACGCAGTATTTT. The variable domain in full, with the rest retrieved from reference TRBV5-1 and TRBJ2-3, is KAGVTQTPRYLIKTRGQQVTLSCSPISGHRSVSWYQQTPGQGLQFLFEYFSETQRNKGNFPGRFSGRQFSNSRSEMNVSTLELGDSALYLCASSLGQGDDTQYFGPGTRLTVL.

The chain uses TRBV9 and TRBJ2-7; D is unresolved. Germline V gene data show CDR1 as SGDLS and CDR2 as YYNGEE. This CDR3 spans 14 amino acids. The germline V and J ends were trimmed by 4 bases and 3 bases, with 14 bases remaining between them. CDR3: CASSPPGSYYEQYF. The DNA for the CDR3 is TGTGCCAGCAGCCCACCCGGGTCCTACTACGAGCAGTACTTC.

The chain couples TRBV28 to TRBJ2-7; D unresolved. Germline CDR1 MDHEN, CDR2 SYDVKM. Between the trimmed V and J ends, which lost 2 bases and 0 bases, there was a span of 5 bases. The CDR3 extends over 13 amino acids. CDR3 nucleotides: TGTGCCAGCAGTTTACTCAGCTCCTACGAGCAGTACTTC. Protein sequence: CASSLLSSYEQYF.

CDR3 DNA: TGTGCCAGCTCACCAGGGAACTCGGCGGTTTTGGGAGGCTACAATGAGCAGTTCTTC. This sequence encodes CASSPGNSAVLGGYNEQFF. The V call is TRBV18, the J call TRBJ2-1; D perhaps matches TRBD2 (6 bases). This CDR3 comprises 19 residues. Per the germline V gene, CDR1 is KGHSH and CDR2 is LQKENI. V lost 2 bases and J 3 bases, leaving 23 bases between the germline ends.

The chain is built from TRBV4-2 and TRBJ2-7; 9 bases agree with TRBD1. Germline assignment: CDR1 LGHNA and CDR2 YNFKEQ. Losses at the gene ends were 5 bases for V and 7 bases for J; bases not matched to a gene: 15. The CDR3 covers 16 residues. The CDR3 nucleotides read TGTGCCAGCAGCACAAGAACCGGGACAGGGTCCCTAGAGCAGTACTTC. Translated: CASSTRTGTGSLEQYF.

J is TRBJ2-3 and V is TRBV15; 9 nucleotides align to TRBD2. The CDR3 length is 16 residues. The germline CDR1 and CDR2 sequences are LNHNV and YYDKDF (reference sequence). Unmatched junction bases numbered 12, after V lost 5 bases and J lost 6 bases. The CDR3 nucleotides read TGTGCCACCAGCCTAAACCCTCGGGGGACTAGCGATACGCAGTATTTT. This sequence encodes CATSLNPRGTSDTQYF.

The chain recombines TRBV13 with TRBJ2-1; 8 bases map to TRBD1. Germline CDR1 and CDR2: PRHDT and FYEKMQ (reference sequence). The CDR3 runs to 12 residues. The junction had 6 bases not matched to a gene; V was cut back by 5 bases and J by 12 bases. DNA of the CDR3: TGTGCCAGCAGCGCCTACAGGGGGTGGCAGTTCTTC. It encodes CASSAYRGWQFF.